These 8 T cell receptor beta chains came from one sample sequenced in a study of long-term antiretroviral therapy in people with HIV. Version v3.0 of the immunoSEQ assay ran at survey level. Repertoires were generated with immunoSEQ multiplex PCR, while TCRdb's copy carries only in-frame clones and drops some. The profile shows just over 35,000 clones, around 79% of them singletons. The specimen was unsorted PBMCs, collected 0.6 years after starting antiretroviral therapy. The receptor source for this set is a man younger than 30 with HIV.

The CDR3 sequence: CASSSLLAGVNEQFF. DNA of the CDR3: TGCGCCAGCAGCTCGTTACTAGCGGGAGTCAATGAGCAGTTCTTC. The V call is TRBV5-1, the J call TRBJ2-1; 11 bases agree with TRBD2. Losses at the gene ends were 3 bases for V and 6 bases for J; bases not matched to a gene: 5. Germline CDR1 SGHRS, CDR2 YFSETQ. The CDR3 is 15 amino acids.

This chain joins TRBV6-5 and TRBJ2-7; possible D gene TRBD1, 6 bases. The CDR3 totals 15 residues. CDR1 and CDR2 (germline): MNHEY, SVGAGI. V lost 4 bases and J 2 bases, leaving 15 bases between the germline ends. DNA of the CDR3: TGTGCCAGCAGTTTCCAGGGGACCATTCCCTACGAGCAGTACTTC. Translating it yields CASSFQGTIPYEQYF.

The V call is TRBV7-2, the J call TRBJ1-1; the match to TRBD1 covers 11 bases. The CDR3 is made up of 17 amino acids. From germline, CDR1 is SGHTA and CDR2 FQGNSA. After removal of 4 bases from V and 7 bases from J, the junction contained 14 bases not matched to a gene. The CDR3 spells CASSSRTGTGGTGEAFF. CDR3 bases: TGTGCCAGCAGCTCGCGTACCGGGACAGGGGGAACGGGTGAAGCTTTCTTT.

The chain employs TRBV4-3 and TRBJ1-2, with D possibly TRBD1 on 6 matching bases. The CDR3 extends over 14 amino acids. In germline, CDR1 is LGHNA, CDR2 YSLEER. Trimming took 1 base from V and 7 from J, leaving 13 bases between them. This chain's CDR3 is CASSQARGGFGYTF. Written as DNA, the CDR3 is TGCGCCAGCAGCCAAGCCCGCGGGGGCTTTGGCTACACCTTC.

The chain uses TRBV6-6 and TRBJ1-1, with D perhaps TRBD1 (5 bases). Germline assignment: CDR1 MNHNY and CDR2 SVGAGI (reference sequence). The germline V and J ends were trimmed by 2 bases and 0 bases, with 7 bases remaining between them. This CDR3 spans 14 amino acids. The CDR3 spells CASSYGGMNTEAFF. As DNA, the CDR3 is TGTGCCAGCAGTTACGGGGGGATGAACACTGAAGCTTTCTTT.

This clone came up a few times. J is TRBJ2-3 and V is TRBV7-9, with 8 positions matching TRBD2. Germline V CDR1 and CDR2: SEHNR, FQNEAQ (reference sequence). Trimming removed 3 bases from V and 2 bases from J; junction bases left unmatched: 1. The CDR3 runs 14 residues. The CDR3 region has the DNA TGTGCCAGCAGCTTTAGCGGGAACACAGATACGCAGTATTTT. This gives the protein CASSFSGNTDTQYF.

This clone was recorded only once. This chain uses TRBV18 with TRBJ2-5, with 7 bases aligning to TRBD1. The CDR3 spans 13 residues. Unmatched junction bases numbered 1, after V lost 2 bases and J lost 4 bases. Germline V gives CDR1 KGHSH, CDR2 LQKENI. This chain's CDR3 is CASSPNRGETQYF. The DNA of the CDR3 is TGTGCCAGCTCACCAAACAGGGGAGAGACCCAGTACTTC.

This clone was recorded a few times. The DNA of the CDR3 is TGTGCCAGCAGTTCTCCGGACAGTGGAAATCAGCCCCAGCATTTT. Translating gives CASSSPDSGNQPQHF. The chain carries TRBV28 and TRBJ1-5; D perhaps matches TRBD1 (6 bases). Trimming took 4 bases from V and 4 from J, leaving 14 bases between them. The CDR3 is 15 amino acids. Germline loops: CDR1 MDHEN, CDR2 SYDVKM.